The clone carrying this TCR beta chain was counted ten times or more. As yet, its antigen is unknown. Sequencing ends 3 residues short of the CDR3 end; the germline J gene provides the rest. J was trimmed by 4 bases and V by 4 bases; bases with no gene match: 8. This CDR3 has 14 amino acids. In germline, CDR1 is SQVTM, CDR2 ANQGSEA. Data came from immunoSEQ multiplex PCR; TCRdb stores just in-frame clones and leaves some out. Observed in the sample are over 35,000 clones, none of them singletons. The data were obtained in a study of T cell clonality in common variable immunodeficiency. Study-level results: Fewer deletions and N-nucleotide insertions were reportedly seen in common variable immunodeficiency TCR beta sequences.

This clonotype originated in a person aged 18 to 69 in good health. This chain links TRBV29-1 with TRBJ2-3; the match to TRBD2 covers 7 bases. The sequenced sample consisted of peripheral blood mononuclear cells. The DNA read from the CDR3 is TGCAGCGTTGGTCGCGGGAGTAGGGCAGATACG. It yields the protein CSVGRGSRADT. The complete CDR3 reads CSVGRGSRADTQYF.